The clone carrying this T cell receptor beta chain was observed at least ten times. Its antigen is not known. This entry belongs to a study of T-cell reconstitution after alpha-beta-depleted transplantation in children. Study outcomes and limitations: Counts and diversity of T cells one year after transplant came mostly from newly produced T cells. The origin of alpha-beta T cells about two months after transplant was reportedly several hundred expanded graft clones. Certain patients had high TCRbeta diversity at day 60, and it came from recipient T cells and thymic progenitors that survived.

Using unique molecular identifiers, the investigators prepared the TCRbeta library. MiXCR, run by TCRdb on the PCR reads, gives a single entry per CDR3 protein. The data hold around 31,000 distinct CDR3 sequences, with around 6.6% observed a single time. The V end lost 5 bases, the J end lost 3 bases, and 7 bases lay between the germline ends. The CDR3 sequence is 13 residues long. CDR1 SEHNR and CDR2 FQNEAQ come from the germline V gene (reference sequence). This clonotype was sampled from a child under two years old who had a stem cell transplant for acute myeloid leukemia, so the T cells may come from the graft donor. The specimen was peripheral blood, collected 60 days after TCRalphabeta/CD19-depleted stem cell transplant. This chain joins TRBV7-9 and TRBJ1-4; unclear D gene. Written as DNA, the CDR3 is TGTGCCAGCAGCCCACCCCCTAATGAAAAACTGTTTTTT. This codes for CASSPPPNEKLFF.